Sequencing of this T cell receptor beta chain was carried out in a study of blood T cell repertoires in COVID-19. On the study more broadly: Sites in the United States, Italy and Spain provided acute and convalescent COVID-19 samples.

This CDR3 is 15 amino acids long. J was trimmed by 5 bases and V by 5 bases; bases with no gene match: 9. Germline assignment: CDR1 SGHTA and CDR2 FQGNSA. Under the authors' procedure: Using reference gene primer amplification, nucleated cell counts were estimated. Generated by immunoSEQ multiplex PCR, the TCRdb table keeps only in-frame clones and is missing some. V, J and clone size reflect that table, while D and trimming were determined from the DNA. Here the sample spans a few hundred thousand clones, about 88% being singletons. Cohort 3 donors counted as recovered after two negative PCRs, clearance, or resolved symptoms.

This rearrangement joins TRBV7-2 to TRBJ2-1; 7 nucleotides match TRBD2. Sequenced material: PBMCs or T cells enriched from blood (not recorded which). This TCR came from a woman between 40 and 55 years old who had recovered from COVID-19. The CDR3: CASSQTSGVNNEQFF. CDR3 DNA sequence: TGTGCCAGCAGCCAGACCAGCGGGGTGAACAATGAGCAGTTCTTC. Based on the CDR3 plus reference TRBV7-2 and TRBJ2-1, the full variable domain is GAGVSQSPSNKVTEKGKDVELRCDPISGHTALYWYRQSLGQGLEFLIYFQGNSAPDKSGLPSDRFSAERTGGSVSTLTIQRTQQEDSAVYLCASSQTSGVNNEQFFGPGTRLTVL.